This TCR beta chain emerged from a study of blood T cell repertoires in COVID-19. Turning to the study itself: The United States, Italy and Spain provided the acute and convalescent COVID-19 samples. Nucleic acid was either cDNA or gDNA, and it came from T cells, B-cell-depleted T cells, or PBMCs.

Germline V lookup: CDR1 MNHEY, CDR2 SVGAGI. The CDR3 has 15 residues. V shed 6 bases and J 4 bases; nucleotides not matched to a gene: 4. Authors' analysis steps: Reference gene primer amplification gave nucleated cell count estimates. Libraries were prepared by immunoSEQ multiplex PCR; TCRdb keeps only in-frame clonotypes and omits some of them. The DNA gave D and trimming, while V, J and clone size come from that table. The sample yields a few hundred thousand clones, around 89% seen once. The sequence was obtained from a woman between 55 and 75 years old with acute or convalescent COVID-19. The chain carries TRBV6-5 and TRBJ2-1, with 12 bases that match TRBD2. What was sequenced was peripheral blood. The CDR3 is CASRETSGSYNEQFF. The CDR3 DNA is TGTGCCAGCAGAGAGACTAGCGGGAGTTACAATGAGCAGTTCTTC.